This T cell receptor (beta chain) is drawn from a study of T-cell memory formation after mild COVID-19. Looking at the study overall: TCR clusters were mostly confined to one donor each.

The trim removed 2 bases at V and 4 bases at J, leaving 8 bases unmatched. The CDR3 sequence is 16 residues long. Germline values: CDR1 SQVTM, CDR2 ANQGSEA. TCRdb processed the 5' RACE reads anew with MiXCR; each CDR3 protein has one entry. The sample has about 470,000 distinct CDR3 sequences, 20% to 25% seen once; the top ten hold under 15%. V is TRBV29-1 and J is TRBJ2-2, with 9 bases fitting TRBD1. The specimen sequenced was PBMCs or a T cell subset sorted from them (not recorded which). This clonotype was obtained from an adult woman who had mild COVID-19 (a few samples of this study predate the infection). Cell type and time point are not known. This CDR3 is CSVESGGTGPTGELFF. The CDR3 nucleotides are TGCAGCGTTGAATCTGGTGGGACAGGGCCCACCGGGGAGCTGTTTTTT.